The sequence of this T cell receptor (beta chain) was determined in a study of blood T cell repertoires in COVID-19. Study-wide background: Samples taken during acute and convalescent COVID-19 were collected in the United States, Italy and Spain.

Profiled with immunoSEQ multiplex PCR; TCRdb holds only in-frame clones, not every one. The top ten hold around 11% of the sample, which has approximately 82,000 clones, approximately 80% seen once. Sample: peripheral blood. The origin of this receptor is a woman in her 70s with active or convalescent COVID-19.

As DNA, the CDR3 is TGTGCCAGTAGTATCCCGGGGGGCCTGGGGGAGACCCAGTACTTC. It translates to CASSIPGGLGETQYF. The chain has TRBV19 and TRBJ2-5; a possible D gene is TRBD2 (7 bases). Germline values: CDR1 LNHDA, CDR2 SQIVND (reference sequence). Trimming removed 3 bases from V and 5 bases from J, with 16 bases in between. The CDR3 has 15 amino acids.